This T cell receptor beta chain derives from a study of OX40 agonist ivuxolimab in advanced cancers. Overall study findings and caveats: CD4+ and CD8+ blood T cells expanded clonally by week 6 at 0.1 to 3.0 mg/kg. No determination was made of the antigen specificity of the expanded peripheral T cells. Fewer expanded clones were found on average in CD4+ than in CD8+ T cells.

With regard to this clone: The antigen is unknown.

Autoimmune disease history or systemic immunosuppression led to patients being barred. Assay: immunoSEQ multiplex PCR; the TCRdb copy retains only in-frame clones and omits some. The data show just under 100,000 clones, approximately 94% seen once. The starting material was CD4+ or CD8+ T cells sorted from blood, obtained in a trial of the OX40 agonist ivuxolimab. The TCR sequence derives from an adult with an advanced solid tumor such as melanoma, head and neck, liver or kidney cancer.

The CDR3 nucleotides read TGTGCCAGCAGCTCCCCCCGACAGTCAGCTAACTATGGCTACACCTTC. Its protein is CASSSPRQSANYGYTF. V is TRBV5-4 and J is TRBJ1-2; the D gene is possibly TRBD1 (5 bases). Trimming cost V 3 bases and J 0 bases, with 15 bases left between them. CDR1 and CDR2 from the germline V gene are SGHNT and YYREEE (reference sequence). CDR3 length equals 16 residues. Combining the CDR3 with reference TRBV5-4 and TRBJ1-2 gives the whole variable domain ETGVTQSPTHLIKTRGQQVTLRCSSQSGHNTVSWYQQALGQGPQFIFQYYREEENGRGNFPPRFSGLQFPNYSSELNVNALELDDSALYLCASSSPRQSANYGYTFGSGTRLTVV.